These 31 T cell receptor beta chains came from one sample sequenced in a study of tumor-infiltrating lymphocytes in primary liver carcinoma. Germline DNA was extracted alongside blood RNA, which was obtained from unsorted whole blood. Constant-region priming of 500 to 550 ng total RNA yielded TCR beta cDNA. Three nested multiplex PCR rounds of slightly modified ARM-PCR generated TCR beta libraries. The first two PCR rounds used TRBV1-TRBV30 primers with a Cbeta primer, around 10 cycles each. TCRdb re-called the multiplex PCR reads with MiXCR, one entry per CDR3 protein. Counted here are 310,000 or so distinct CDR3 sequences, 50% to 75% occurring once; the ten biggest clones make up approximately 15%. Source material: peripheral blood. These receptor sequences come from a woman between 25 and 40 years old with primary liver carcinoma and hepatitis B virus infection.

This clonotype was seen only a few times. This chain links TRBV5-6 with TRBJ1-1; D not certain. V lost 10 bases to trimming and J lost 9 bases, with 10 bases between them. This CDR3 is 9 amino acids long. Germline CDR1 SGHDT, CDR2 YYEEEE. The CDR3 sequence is CAASVQAFF. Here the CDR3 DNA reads TGTGCCGCCTCCGTCCAAGCTTTCTTT.

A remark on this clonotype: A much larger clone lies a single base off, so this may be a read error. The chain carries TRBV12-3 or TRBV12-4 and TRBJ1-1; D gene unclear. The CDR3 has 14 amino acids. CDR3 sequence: CASSFLRTNTGAFF. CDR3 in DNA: TGTGCCAGCAGTTTCCTACGGACGAACACTGGAGCTTTCTTT.

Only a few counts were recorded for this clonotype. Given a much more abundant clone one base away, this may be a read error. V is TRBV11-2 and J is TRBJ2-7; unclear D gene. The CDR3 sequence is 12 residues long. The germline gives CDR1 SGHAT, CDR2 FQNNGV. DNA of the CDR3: TGTACCAGCAGCTCGGACTCCTACGAGCAGTACTTC. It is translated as CTSSSDSYEQYF.

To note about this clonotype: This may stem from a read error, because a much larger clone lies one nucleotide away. The CDR3 spells CASSSLADTDTQYF. CDR3 nucleotides: TGTGCCAGCAGTTCCCTGGCTGACACAGATACGCAGTATTTT. V usage is TRBV6-5 and J usage is TRBJ2-3; D is unresolved. Looked up from germline, CDR1 is MNHEY and CDR2 is SVGAGI. The CDR3 spans 14 residues. The V and J ends lost 4 bases and 2 bases respectively, with 10 bases between them.

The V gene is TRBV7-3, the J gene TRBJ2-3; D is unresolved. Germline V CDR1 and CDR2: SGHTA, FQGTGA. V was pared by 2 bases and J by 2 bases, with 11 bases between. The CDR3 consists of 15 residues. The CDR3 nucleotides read TGTGCCAGCAGCTTATCGTCGATGCACACAGATACGCAGTATTTT. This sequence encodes CASSLSSMHTDTQYF.

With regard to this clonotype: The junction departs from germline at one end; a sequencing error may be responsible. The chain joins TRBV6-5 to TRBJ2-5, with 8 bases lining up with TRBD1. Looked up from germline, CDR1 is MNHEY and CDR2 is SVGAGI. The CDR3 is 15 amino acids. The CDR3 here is CASGYGYRGEETQYF. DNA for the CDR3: TGTGCCAGCGGTTACGGATACAGGGGGGAAGAGACCCAGTATTTC.

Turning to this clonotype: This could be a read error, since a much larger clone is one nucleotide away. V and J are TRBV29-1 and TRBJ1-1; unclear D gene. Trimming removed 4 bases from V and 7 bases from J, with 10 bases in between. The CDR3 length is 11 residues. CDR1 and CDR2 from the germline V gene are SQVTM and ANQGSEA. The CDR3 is CSVGGFIEAFF. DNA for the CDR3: TGCAGCGTTGGGGGATTCATTGAAGCTTTCTTT.

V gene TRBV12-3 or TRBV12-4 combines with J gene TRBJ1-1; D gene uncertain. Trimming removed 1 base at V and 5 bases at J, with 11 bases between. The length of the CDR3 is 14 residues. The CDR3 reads CASSLGGLSTEAFF. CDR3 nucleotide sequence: TGTGCCAGCAGTTTAGGGGGTCTCTCGACTGAAGCTTTCTTT.

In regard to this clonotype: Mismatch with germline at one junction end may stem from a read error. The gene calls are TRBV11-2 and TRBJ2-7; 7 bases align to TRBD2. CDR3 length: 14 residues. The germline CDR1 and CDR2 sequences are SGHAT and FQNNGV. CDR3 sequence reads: CASSLVAGAVEQCF. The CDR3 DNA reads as TGTGCCAGCAGCTTAGTCGCGGGAGCGGTAGAGCAATGCTTC.

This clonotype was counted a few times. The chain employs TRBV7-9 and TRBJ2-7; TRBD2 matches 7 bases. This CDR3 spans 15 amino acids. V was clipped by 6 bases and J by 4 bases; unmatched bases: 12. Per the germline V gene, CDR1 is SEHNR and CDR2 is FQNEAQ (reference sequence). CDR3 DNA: TGTGCCAGCAGACATACTAGCGAGGGAGGTTACGAGCAGTACTTC. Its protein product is CASRHTSEGGYEQYF. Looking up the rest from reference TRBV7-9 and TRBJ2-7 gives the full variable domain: DTGVSQNPRHKITKRGQNVTFRCDPISEHNRLYWYRQTLGQGPEFLTYFQNEAQLEKSRLLSDRFSAERPKGSFSTLEIQRTEQGDSAMYLCASRHTSEGGYEQYFGPGTRLTVT.

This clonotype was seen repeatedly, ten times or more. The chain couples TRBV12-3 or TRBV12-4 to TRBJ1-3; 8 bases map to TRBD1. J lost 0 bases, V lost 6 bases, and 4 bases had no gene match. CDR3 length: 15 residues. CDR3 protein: CASRTDRASGNTIYF. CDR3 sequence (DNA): TGTGCCAGCAGGACGGACAGGGCCTCTGGAAACACCATATATTTT.

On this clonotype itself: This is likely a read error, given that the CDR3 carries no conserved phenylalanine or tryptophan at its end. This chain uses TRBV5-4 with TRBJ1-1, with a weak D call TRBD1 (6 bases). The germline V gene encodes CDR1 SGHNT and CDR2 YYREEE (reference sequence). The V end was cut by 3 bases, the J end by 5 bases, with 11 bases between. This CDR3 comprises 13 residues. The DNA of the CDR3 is TGTGCCAGCAGCTCAACAGGGAGAACTGAAGCTTTCTTA. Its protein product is CASSSTGRTEAFL.

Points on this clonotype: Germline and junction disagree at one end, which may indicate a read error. CDR3 DNA sequence: TGTGCTAGTGCTTTGGATAGCGGGAACACAGATACGCAGTATTTT. It encodes CASALDSGNTDTQYF. The gene calls are TRBV12-5 and TRBJ2-3; 8 bases map to TRBD2. Germline lookup yields CDR1 LGHNT and CDR2 FRNRAP. The CDR3 consists of 15 residues.

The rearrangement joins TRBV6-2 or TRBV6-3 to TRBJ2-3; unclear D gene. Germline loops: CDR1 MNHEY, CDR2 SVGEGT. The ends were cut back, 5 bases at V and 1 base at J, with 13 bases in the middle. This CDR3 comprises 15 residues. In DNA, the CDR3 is TGTGCCAGCAGTCCTATTGGGCAGGGCACAGATACGCAGTATTTT. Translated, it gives CASSPIGQGTDTQYF.

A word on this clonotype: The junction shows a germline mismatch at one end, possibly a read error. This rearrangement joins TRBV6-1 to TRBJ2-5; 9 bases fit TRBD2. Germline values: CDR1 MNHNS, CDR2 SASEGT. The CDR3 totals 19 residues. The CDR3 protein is CANSPPGKLAGVRRETQYF. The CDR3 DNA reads TGCGCCAACAGTCCCCCCGGGAAGTTAGCGGGAGTCAGGAGAGAGACCCAGTACTTC.

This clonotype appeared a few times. The CDR3: CASSPSGDHEQYF. In DNA, the CDR3 is TGTGCCAGCAGCCCATCGGGGGACCACGAGCAGTACTTC. The chain employs TRBV7-9 and TRBJ2-7; perhaps TRBD2 as D (6 bases). The CDR3 loop spans 13 amino acids. V dropped 5 bases and J dropped 5 bases, with 13 bases sitting between them. CDR1 is SEHNR, CDR2 FQNEAQ, per germline (reference sequence).

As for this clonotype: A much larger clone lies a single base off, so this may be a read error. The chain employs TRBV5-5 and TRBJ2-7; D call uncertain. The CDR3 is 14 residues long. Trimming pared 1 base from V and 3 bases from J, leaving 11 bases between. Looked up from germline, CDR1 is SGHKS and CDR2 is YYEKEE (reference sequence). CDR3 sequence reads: CASSLHVSFYEQYF. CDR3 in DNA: TGTGCCAGCAGCTTGCACGTCAGCTTCTACGAGCAGTACTTC.

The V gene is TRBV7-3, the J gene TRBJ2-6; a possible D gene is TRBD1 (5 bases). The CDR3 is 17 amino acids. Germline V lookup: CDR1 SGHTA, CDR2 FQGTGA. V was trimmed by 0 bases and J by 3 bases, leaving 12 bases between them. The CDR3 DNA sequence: TGTGCCAGCAGCTTAACAGGCAGGGCAGGTGGGGCCAACGTCCTGACTTTC. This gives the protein CASSLTGRAGGANVLTF. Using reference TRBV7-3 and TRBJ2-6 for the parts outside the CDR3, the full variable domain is GAGVSQTPSNKVTEKGKYVELRCDPISGHTALYWYRQSLGQGPEFLIYFQGTGAADDSGLPNDRFFAVRPEGSVSTLKIQRTERGDSAVYLCASSLTGRAGGANVLTFGAGSRLTVL.

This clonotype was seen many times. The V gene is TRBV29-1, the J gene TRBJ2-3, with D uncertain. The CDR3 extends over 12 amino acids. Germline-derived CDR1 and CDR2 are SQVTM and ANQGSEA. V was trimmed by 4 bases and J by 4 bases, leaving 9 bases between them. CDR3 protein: CSVGIGADTQYF. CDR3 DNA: TGCAGCGTTGGTATCGGCGCAGATACGCAGTATTTT.

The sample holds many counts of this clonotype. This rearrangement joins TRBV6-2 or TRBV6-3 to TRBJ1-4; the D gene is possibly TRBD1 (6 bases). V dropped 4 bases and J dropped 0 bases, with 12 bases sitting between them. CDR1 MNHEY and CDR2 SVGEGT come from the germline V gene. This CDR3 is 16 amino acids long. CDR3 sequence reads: CASSSRTVATNEKLFF. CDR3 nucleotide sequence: TGTGCCAGCAGTTCCCGGACAGTTGCAACTAATGAAAAACTGTTTTTT.

The CDR3 here is CATEAGAPLGQFF. In nucleotides, the CDR3 is TGTGCCACCGAAGCGGGAGCCCCCCTTGGGCAGTTCTTC. The V gene is TRBV24-1, the J gene TRBJ2-1; 8 bases line up with TRBD2. V lost 9 bases, J lost 12 bases, and 12 bases stayed unmatched. CDR3 length equals 13 residues. From germline, CDR1 is KGHDR and CDR2 SFDVKD.

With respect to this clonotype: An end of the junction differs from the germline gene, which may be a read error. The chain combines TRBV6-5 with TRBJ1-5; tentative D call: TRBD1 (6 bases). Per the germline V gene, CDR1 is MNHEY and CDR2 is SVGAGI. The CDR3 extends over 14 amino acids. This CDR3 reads CASSYRDGLQPQQF. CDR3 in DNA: TGTGCCAGTAGTTACAGGGACGGACTGCAGCCCCAGCAGTTT.

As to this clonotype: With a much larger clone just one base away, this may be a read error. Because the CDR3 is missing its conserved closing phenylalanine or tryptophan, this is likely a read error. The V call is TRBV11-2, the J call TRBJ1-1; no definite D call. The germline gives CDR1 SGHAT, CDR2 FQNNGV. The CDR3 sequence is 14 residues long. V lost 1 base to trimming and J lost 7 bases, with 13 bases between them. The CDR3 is CASSLGGSYIEAFS. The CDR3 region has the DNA TGTGCCAGCAGCTTAGGAGGCTCTTACATTGAAGCTTTCTCT.

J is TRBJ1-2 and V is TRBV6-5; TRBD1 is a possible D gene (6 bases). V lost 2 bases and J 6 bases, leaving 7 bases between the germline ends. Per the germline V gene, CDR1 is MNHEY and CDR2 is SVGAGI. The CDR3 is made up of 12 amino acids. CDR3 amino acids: CASSYEGDGYTF. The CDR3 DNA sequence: TGTGCCAGCAGTTACGAGGGGGATGGCTACACCTTC.

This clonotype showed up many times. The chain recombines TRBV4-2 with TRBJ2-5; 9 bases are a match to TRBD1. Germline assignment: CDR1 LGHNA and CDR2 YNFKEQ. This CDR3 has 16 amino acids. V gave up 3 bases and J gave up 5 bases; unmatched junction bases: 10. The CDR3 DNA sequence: TGTGCCAGCAGCCAGGGTACCGGGACAGGGAGGGAGACCCAGTACTTC. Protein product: CASSQGTGTGRETQYF.

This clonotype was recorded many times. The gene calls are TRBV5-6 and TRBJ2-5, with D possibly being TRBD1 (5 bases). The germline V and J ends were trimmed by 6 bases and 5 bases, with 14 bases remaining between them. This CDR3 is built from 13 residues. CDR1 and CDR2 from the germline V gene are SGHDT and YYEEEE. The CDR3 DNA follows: TGTGCCAGCAAGGATACAGGTGGTGAGACCCAGTACTTC. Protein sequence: CASKDTGGETQYF.

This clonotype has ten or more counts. The CDR3 loop is CASSRRTPERGEQFF. The DNA of the CDR3 is TGTGCCAGCAGTAGGCGGACCCCCGAGCGGGGCGAGCAGTTCTTC. This chain joins TRBV6-5 and TRBJ2-1, with TRBD2 matching 7 bases. Germline trimming cut 5 bases from V and 10 bases from J; bases unmatched to any gene: 14. The CDR3 runs to 15 residues. Germline V gene lookup returns CDR1 MNHEY and CDR2 SVGAGI.

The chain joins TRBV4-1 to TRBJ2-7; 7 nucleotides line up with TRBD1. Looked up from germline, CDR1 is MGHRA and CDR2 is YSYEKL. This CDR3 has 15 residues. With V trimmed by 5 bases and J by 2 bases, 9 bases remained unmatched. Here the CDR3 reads CASSFGTVSPYEQYF. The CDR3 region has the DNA TGCGCCAGCAGCTTCGGGACAGTAAGTCCCTACGAGCAGTACTTC.

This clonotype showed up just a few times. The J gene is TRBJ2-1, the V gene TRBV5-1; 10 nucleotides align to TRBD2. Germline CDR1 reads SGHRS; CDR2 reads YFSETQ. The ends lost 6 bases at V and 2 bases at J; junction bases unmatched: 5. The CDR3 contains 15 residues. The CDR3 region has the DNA TGCGCCAGCAAGCTAGCGGGGGACCCCTACAATGAGCAGTTCTTC. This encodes CASKLAGDPYNEQFF.

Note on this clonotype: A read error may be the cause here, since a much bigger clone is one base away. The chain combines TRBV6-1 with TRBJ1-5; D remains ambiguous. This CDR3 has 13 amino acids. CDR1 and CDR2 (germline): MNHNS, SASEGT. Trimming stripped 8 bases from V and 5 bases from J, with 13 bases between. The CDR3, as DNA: TGTGCCAGCGCGCCGGGAGATGATCAGCCCCAGCATTTT. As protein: CASAPGDDQPQHF.

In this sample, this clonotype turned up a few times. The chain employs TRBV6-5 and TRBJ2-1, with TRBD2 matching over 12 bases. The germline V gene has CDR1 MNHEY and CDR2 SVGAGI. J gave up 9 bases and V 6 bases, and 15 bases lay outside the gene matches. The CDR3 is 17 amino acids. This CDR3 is CASSPLTSGRRLSEQFF. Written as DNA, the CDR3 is TGTGCCAGCAGCCCTCTGACTAGCGGGAGACGGCTTAGTGAGCAGTTCTTC.